One sample yielded the 19 T cell receptor beta chains listed below, sequenced in a study of glioma-infiltrating T cells after dendritic cell vaccination. Generated by immunoSEQ multiplex PCR, the TCRdb table keeps only in-frame clones and is missing some. The sample has about 10,000 clones; approximately 80% are singletons. The time point was: after dendritic cell vaccination, including at tumor progression/relapse. This specimen was blood, taken after dendritic cell vaccination. These receptors all stem from a human donor with glioblastoma.

In the case of this clone: Its ends do not fully match the called genes, so a read error is possible. V usage is TRBV2 and J usage is TRBJ1-2; a possible D gene is TRBD1 (6 bases). From germline, CDR1 is SNHLY and CDR2 FYNNEI. The CDR3 runs to 11 residues. The CDR3 DNA sequence: TGTGCCAGCAGTGAAGCGGGCCCCGACAGGTTC. This translates into CASSEAGPDRF.

This clone occurred once. The chain employs TRBV7-2 and TRBJ1-5; D is uncertain. Germline V gives CDR1 SGHTA, CDR2 FQGNSA. This CDR3 has 15 residues. The V end lost 1 base, the J end lost 1 base, and 8 bases lay between the germline ends. The CDR3 DNA follows: TGTGCCAGCAGCTTAGACTGGCGGAGCAATCAGCCCCAGCATTTT. It encodes CASSLDWRSNQPQHF. The full variable domain, in which reference TRBV7-2 and TRBJ1-5 provide the parts outside the CDR3, is GAGVSQSPSNKVTEKGKDVELRCDPISGHTALYWYRQSLGQGLEFLIYFQGNSAPDKSGLPSDRFSAERTGGSVSTLTIQRTQQEDSAVYLCASSLDWRSNQPQHFGDGTRLSIL.

V gene TRBV7-2 combines with J gene TRBJ1-1, with D tentatively TRBD1 (6 bases). The germline V and J ends were trimmed by 5 bases and 6 bases, with 16 bases remaining between them. Looked up from germline, CDR1 is SGHTA and CDR2 is FQGNSA. This CDR3 is built from 14 residues. The CDR3 DNA sequence: TGTGCCAGCAGCCCGTTCACAGGGTTCCCTGAAGCTTTCTTT. It translates to CASSPFTGFPEAFF.

The chain has TRBV11-2 and TRBJ2-7; 8 nucleotides align to TRBD2. Losses at the gene ends were 6 bases for V and 7 bases for J; bases not matched to a gene: 17. Germline loops: CDR1 SGHAT, CDR2 FQNNGV. This CDR3 contains 16 residues. The CDR3 DNA sequence: TGTGCCAGCAGACCTCTAACTAGCGGCCTTGATCTGGAGCAGTACTTC. Its protein is CASRPLTSGLDLEQYF.

In its sample, this clone was seen once. CDR3 sequence: CASSLASGSNEKLFF. The CDR3 nucleotides are TGTGCCAGCAGTTTAGCTAGCGGTTCGAATGAAAAACTGTTTTTT. The J gene is TRBJ1-4, the V gene TRBV28; D call uncertain. The V gene lost 2 bases and the J gene lost 5 bases, with 12 bases spanning the gap. Germline lookup yields CDR1 MDHEN and CDR2 SYDVKM. The CDR3 has 15 residues.

V and J are TRBV27 and TRBJ2-1; the D is unclear. V lost 2 bases to trimming and J lost 7 bases, with 6 bases between them. The CDR3 length is 12 residues. CDR1 is MNHEY, CDR2 SMNVEV, per germline (reference sequence). The CDR3 DNA sequence: TGTGCCAGCAGTTTAGCCGGGAATGAGCAGTTCTTC. This translates into CASSLAGNEQFF.

The CDR3 coding sequence is TGTGCCAGTAGTATCGACACCTATCTCTACGAGCAGTACTTC. Translation gives CASSIDTYLYEQYF. This sequence joins TRBV19 and TRBJ2-7, with D unresolved. Trimming pared 3 bases from V and 3 bases from J, leaving 12 bases between. CDR3 length equals 14 residues. In germline, CDR1 is LNHDA, CDR2 SQIVND (reference sequence).

The V and J genes are TRBV29-1 and TRBJ2-1; D not certain. The germline V and J ends were trimmed by 4 bases and 7 bases, with 8 bases remaining between them. Germline lookup yields CDR1 SQVTM and CDR2 ANQGSEA. The CDR3 is made up of 11 amino acids. The CDR3 is CSVVPGNEQFF. The CDR3 region has the DNA TGCAGCGTTGTACCCGGGAATGAGCAGTTCTTC.

As to this clone: The junction shows a germline mismatch at one end, possibly a read error. This chain uses TRBV10-2 with TRBJ2-7, with D tentatively TRBD2 (6 bases). The germline CDR1 and CDR2 sequences are WSHSY and SAAADI. The CDR3 runs 15 residues. The CDR3 region is CASSEYAGPSYEQCF. The CDR3 DNA reads TGCGCCAGCAGTGAGTACGCGGGGCCCTCCTACGAGCAGTGCTTC.

The rearrangement uses TRBV28 and TRBJ1-2; 9 bases align to TRBD1. The CDR3 is made up of 14 amino acids. The germline CDR1 and CDR2 sequences are MDHEN and SYDVKM. The V gene end was trimmed by 6 bases and the J gene end by 6 bases; junction bases not matched to a gene: 8. CDR3 sequence reads: CASRVTGGENGYTF. The CDR3 nucleotides are TGTGCCAGCAGGGTCACAGGGGGCGAGAATGGCTACACCTTC.

The chain uses TRBV28 and TRBJ2-3; 11 nucleotides agree with TRBD2. The CDR3 extends over 19 amino acids. The germline gives CDR1 MDHEN, CDR2 SYDVKM. V lost 5 bases to trimming and J lost 3 bases; unmatched junction nucleotides: 16. CDR3 region: CASSPLAGGPPNPTDTQYF. The CDR3 coding sequence is TGTGCCAGCAGTCCGCTAGCGGGAGGACCGCCCAACCCAACAGATACGCAGTATTTT.

This chain joins TRBV7-9 and TRBJ1-1, with TRBD1 matching 8 bases. The CDR3 runs 14 residues. Trimming cost V 4 bases and J 2 bases; bases outside gene matches: 3. Germline V gives CDR1 SEHNR, CDR2 FQNEAQ (reference sequence). The CDR3 here is CASSSGGFNTEAFF. The CDR3 region has the DNA TGTGCCAGCAGCTCAGGGGGCTTTAACACTGAAGCTTTCTTT.

The gene calls are TRBV27 and TRBJ2-7, with D possibly matching TRBD2 (5 bases). The CDR3 contains 14 residues. Deletions cut 3 bases from V and 0 bases from J, with 9 bases between. Germline V CDR1 and CDR2: MNHEY, SMNVEV (reference sequence). CDR3 DNA sequence: TGTGCCAGCAGTTTTGGGCTAGCCTCCTACGAGCAGTACTTC. Translating gives CASSFGLASYEQYF.

This chain joins TRBV27 and TRBJ1-1; no firm D call. V was clipped by 6 bases and J by 11 bases, with 13 bases between them. Germline V lookup: CDR1 MNHEY, CDR2 SMNVEV (reference sequence). The CDR3 is 11 residues long. The CDR3 coding sequence is TGTGCCAGCAGCCGCGCAGGCGAGGCTTTCTTT. Protein sequence: CASSRAGEAFF.

The chain recombines TRBV29-1 with TRBJ1-1, with 7 nucleotides matching TRBD1. The CDR3 contains 13 residues. The germline CDR1 and CDR2 sequences are SQVTM and ANQGSEA. V dropped 7 bases and J dropped 4; count of bases not matched to a gene: 9. The DNA for the CDR3 is TGCAGCGCGCGACGACAGGGCGGCACTGAAGCTTTCTTT. Amino acids: CSARRQGGTEAFF.

The J gene is TRBJ2-7, the V gene TRBV7-8; 8 bases fit TRBD2. The V segment lost 2 bases and the J segment 6 bases; nucleotides outside the gene matches: 9. Germline loops: CDR1 SGHVS, CDR2 FQNEAQ. This CDR3 has 15 amino acids. The CDR3 region is CASSLQGAGVSEQYF. The DNA for the CDR3 is TGTGCCAGCAGCTTACAGGGAGCGGGAGTCAGCGAGCAGTACTTC.

The CDR3 DNA follows: TGTGCCTGGAGTATAGGGGGCGGCACTGAAGCTTTCTTT. This translates into CAWSIGGGTEAFF. The chain recombines TRBV30 with TRBJ1-1, with 7 bases aligning to TRBD1. Germline CDR1 reads GTSNPN; CDR2 reads SVGIG (reference sequence). J was trimmed by 4 bases and V by 2 bases; bases with no gene match: 4. The length of the CDR3 is 13 residues.

The rearrangement links TRBV7-3 to TRBJ2-3; D may be TRBD2 (5 bases). Looked up from germline, CDR1 is SGHTA and CDR2 is FQGTGA. The V gene lost 2 bases and the J gene lost 2 bases, with 17 bases spanning the gap. CDR3 length: 17 residues. CDR3 region: CASSLDVTAGHTDTQYF. The CDR3 coding sequence is TGTGCCAGCAGCTTAGACGTTACGGCGGGTCACACAGATACGCAGTATTTT.

The V call is TRBV7-9, the J call TRBJ1-3; D might be TRBD1 (5 bases). Trimming took off 4 bases at V and 0 bases at J, with 7 bases between the two ends. The length of the CDR3 is 14 residues. Looked up from germline, CDR1 is SEHNR and CDR2 is FQNEAQ (reference sequence). CDR3 sequence: CASSSGFSGNTIYF. The CDR3 bases are TGTGCCAGCAGCTCAGGGTTCTCTGGAAACACCATATATTTT. Supplemented by reference TRBV7-9 and TRBJ1-3, the full variable domain reads DTGVSQNPRHKITKRGQNVTFRCDPISEHNRLYWYRQTLGQGPEFLTYFQNEAQLEKSRLLSDRFSAERPKGSFSTLEIQRTEQGDSAMYLCASSSGFSGNTIYFGEGSWLTVV.